This T cell receptor beta chain comes out of a study of blood T cell repertoires in COVID-19. Turning to the study itself: PBMCs, B-cell-depleted T cells, or T cells were the source of the cDNA or gDNA that made up the material.

Germline V gene data show CDR1 as SGHAT and CDR2 as FQNNGV. The CDR3 has 14 residues. Trimming pared 1 base from V and 9 bases from J, leaving 13 bases between. Sequenced by immunoSEQ multiplex PCR; TCRdb stores in-frame clones only, minus some. The data show 120,000 to 150,000 clones, approximately 87% seen once. This TCR was sampled from a woman aged 45-59 years with active or convalescent COVID-19. Material: peripheral blood. This rearrangement joins TRBV11-2 to TRBJ2-1, with D unclear. CDR3 sequence: CASSLGSHPSEQFF. As DNA, the CDR3 is TGTGCCAGCAGCTTAGGGTCGCACCCCAGTGAGCAGTTCTTC.